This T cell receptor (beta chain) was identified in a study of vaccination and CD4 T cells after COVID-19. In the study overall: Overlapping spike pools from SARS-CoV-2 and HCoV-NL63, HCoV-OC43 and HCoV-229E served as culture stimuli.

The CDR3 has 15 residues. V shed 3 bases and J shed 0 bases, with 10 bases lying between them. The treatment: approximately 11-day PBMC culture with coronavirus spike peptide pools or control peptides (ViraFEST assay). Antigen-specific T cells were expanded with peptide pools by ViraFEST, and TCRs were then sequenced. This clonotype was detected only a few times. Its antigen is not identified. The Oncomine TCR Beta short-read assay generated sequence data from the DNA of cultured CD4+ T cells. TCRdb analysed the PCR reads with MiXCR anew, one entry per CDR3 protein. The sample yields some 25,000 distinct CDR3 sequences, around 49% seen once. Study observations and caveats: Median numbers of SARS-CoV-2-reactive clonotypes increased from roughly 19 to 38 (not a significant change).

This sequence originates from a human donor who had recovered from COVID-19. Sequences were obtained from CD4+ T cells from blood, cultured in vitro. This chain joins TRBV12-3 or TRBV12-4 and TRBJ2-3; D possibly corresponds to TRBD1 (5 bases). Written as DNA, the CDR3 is TGTGCCAGCAGTTTGTCAGGGATTAGCACAGATACGCAGTATTTT. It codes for CASSLSGISTDTQYF.